The T cell receptor (beta chain) under discussion was sequenced for a study of T cells in Graves' hyperthyroidism and ophthalmopathy. As for the study in general: Peripheral blood was collected at initial diagnosis, before any treatment.

This clonotype has ten or more counts. Patients having uncontrolled infection, another autoimmune disease, pregnancy or lactation were not included. Germline-derived CDR1 and CDR2 are MNHEY and SMNVEV (reference sequence). The CDR3 length is 14 residues. V was trimmed by 3 bases and J by 5 bases, leaving 10 bases between them. RNA transcripts yielded amplified TCR beta CDR3 regions. The HTBI primer set served for first-round RT-PCR of the TCR CDR3. TCRdb used MiXCR to reprocess the multiplex PCR reads, holding one entry per CDR3 protein. The repertoire holds 500,000 to 800,000 distinct CDR3 sequences, roughly 15% seen once, with under 15% in the top ten.

The clonotype was recovered from a woman in her fifties or sixties with Graves' ophthalmopathy. Sequencing was performed on blood. V gene TRBV27 combines with J gene TRBJ1-4; D may be TRBD1 (5 bases). The CDR3 DNA follows: TGTGCCAGCAGTTTCCAGGGCGGAAATGAAAAACTGTTTTTT. Translated, it gives CASSFQGGNEKLFF.